Following are 23 T cell receptor beta chains from one sample sequenced in a study of cytomegalovirus exposure and HLA in healthy donors. PCR employed 60 Vbeta and 13 Jbeta primers. Generated by immunoSEQ multiplex PCR, the TCRdb table keeps only in-frame clones and is missing some. There are some 90,000 clones in the sample; approximately 75% occur only once, and roughly an eighth lies in the top ten. The specimen was PBMCs. These receptors all stem from a woman aged 70-85 years in good health and CMV-seropositive.

This clone was seen a few times. The J gene is TRBJ2-2, the V gene TRBV5-1, with D tentatively TRBD1 (6 bases). The germline V and J ends were trimmed by 3 bases and 3 bases, with 12 bases remaining between them. CDR3 length equals 15 residues. The germline CDR1 and CDR2 sequences are SGHRS and YFSETQ. CDR3 coding DNA: TGCGCCAGCAGCTCCTTGGGGACACACACCGGGGAGCTGTTTTTT. Residues: CASSSLGTHTGELFF.

DNA of the CDR3: TGTGCCAGCAGTTACGGGGCGGTAGGGGAGCTGTTTTTT. Its translation: CASSYGAVGELFF. The V call is TRBV6-5, the J call TRBJ2-2; maybe TRBD1 (5 bases). Germline V gene data show CDR1 as MNHEY and CDR2 as SVGAGI. The CDR3 has 13 amino acids. Trimming shortened V by 2 bases and J by 8 bases, and 9 bases separated the two germline ends.

This clone was observed once. The V call is TRBV27, the J call TRBJ2-7; TRBD1 matches at 9 bases. V shed 6 bases and J 4 bases; nucleotides not matched to a gene: 10. The CDR3 covers 15 residues. CDR1 is MNHEY and CDR2 is SMNVEV in the germline V gene (reference sequence). The CDR3 DNA reads TGTGCCAGCAGCCCGTCCGGGACAGGGAGGTACGAGCAGTACTTC. Amino acids: CASSPSGTGRYEQYF.

This clone has more than one count but fewer than ten. The chain carries TRBV7-3 and TRBJ1-6; D may be TRBD1 (5 bases). CDR1 and CDR2 from the germline V gene are SGHTA and FQGTGA. This CDR3 is 16 amino acids long. V was shortened by 0 bases and J by 5 bases, with 11 bases between the two germline ends. This CDR3 is CASSLTGEVNNSPLHF. Here the CDR3 DNA reads TGTGCCAGCAGCTTAACAGGGGAGGTTAATAATTCACCCCTCCACTTT.

The gene calls are TRBV28 and TRBJ2-7, with 9 nucleotides matching TRBD1. This CDR3 is built from 13 residues. V gave up 7 bases and J gave up 4 bases; unmatched junction bases: 5. Germline-derived CDR1 and CDR2 are MDHEN and SYDVKM. This CDR3 is CASTGGQGYEQYF. CDR3 nucleotide sequence: TGTGCCAGCACTGGGGGACAGGGTTACGAGCAGTACTTC. Using reference TRBV28 and TRBJ2-7 for the parts outside the CDR3, the full variable domain is DVKVTQSSRYLVKRTGEKVFLECVQDMDHENMFWYRQDPGLGLRLIYFSYDVKMKEKGDIPEGYSVSREKKERFSLILESASTNQTSMYLCASTGGQGYEQYFGPGTRLTVT.

The CDR3 reads CASSHSQGQGTHEQYF. DNA of the CDR3: TGCGCCAGCAGCCATTCTCAGGGACAGGGAACTCACGAGCAGTACTTC. The chain joins TRBV4-1 to TRBJ2-5, with 9 nucleotides matching TRBD1. The J call is in doubt because the DNA end fits TRBJ2-7 better. CDR1 MGHRA and CDR2 YSYEKL come from the germline V gene. The CDR3 has 16 residues.

This chain connects TRBV7-2 to TRBJ2-7; 8 positions match TRBD1. Unmatched junction bases numbered 7, after V lost 5 bases and J lost 1 base. This CDR3 spans 15 amino acids. Germline CDR1 reads SGHTA; CDR2 reads FQGNSA. CDR3 in amino acids: CASSATGVLSYEQYF. In DNA, the CDR3 is TGTGCCAGCAGCGCGACAGGGGTGCTTTCCTACGAGCAGTACTTC.

This clone has just a few counts. The chain uses TRBV4-3 and TRBJ1-1, with D possibly TRBD1 on 5 matching bases. The CDR3 covers 18 residues. CDR1 and CDR2 from the germline V gene are LGHNA and YSLEER. The V end was cut by 4 bases, the J end by 0 bases, with 21 bases between. DNA for the CDR3: TGCGCCAGCAGCCCTACTCATTTATCAGGGATGATGAACACTGAAGCTTTCTTT. It is translated as CASSPTHLSGMMNTEAFF.

This clone was observed a few times. The chain uses TRBV19 and TRBJ1-5; 8 bases match TRBD1. V was clipped by 5 bases and J by 2 bases; unmatched bases: 8. CDR1 and CDR2 from the germline V gene are LNHDA and SQIVND (reference sequence). The CDR3 loop spans 16 amino acids. CDR3 in amino acids: CASSVRQGMGNQPQHF. The CDR3 region has the DNA TGTGCCAGTAGTGTCCGACAGGGGATGGGCAATCAGCCCCAGCATTTT.

This chain uses TRBV5-1 with TRBJ2-2; TRBD2 matches at 7 bases. V gave up 0 bases and J gave up 5 bases; unmatched junction bases: 13. The germline V gene encodes CDR1 SGHRS and CDR2 YFSETQ. The CDR3 contains 18 residues. Here the CDR3 reads CASSLGAAGPAGTGELFF. The DNA for the CDR3 is TGCGCCAGCAGCTTGGGGGCGGCCGGTCCAGCGGGGACCGGGGAGCTGTTTTTT.

The chain recombines TRBV28 with TRBJ1-1; D might be TRBD1 (6 bases). The CDR3 has 14 residues. Deletions cut 6 bases from V and 4 bases from J, with 15 bases between. From germline, CDR1 is MDHEN and CDR2 SYDVKM. The CDR3 nucleotides are TGTGCCAGCAGGAGGGACACCGAGGGCACTGAAGCTTTCTTT. Protein sequence: CASRRDTEGTEAFF.

The chain combines TRBV2 with TRBJ2-5; TRBD2 agrees at 9 bases. Looked up from germline, CDR1 is SNHLY and CDR2 is FYNNEI. V was clipped by 10 bases and J by 2 bases; unmatched bases: 2. The CDR3 extends over 12 amino acids. The CDR3, as DNA: TGTGCCACCCTAGCGGGGCAAGAGACCCAGTACTTC. Protein sequence: CATLAGQETQYF.

This rearrangement joins TRBV6-5 to TRBJ1-2, with D perhaps TRBD1 (6 bases). This CDR3 spans 14 amino acids. V was clipped by 3 bases and J by 4 bases, with 12 bases between them. Germline V gene data show CDR1 as MNHEY and CDR2 as SVGAGI. This chain's CDR3 is CASSYSGASYGYTF. For the CDR3, the DNA is TGTGCCAGCAGTTATTCAGGGGCCAGCTATGGCTACACCTTC.

The chain employs TRBV6-5 and TRBJ2-7; TRBD1 agrees at 8 bases. The CDR3 covers 15 residues. Germline-derived CDR1 and CDR2 are MNHEY and SVGAGI. The junction had 4 bases not matched to a gene; V was cut back by 1 base and J by 2 bases. The CDR3 region is CASSYLQGVAYEQYF. The DNA for the CDR3 is TGTGCCAGCAGTTACTTACAGGGGGTTGCCTACGAGCAGTACTTC.

The chain is built from TRBV5-1 and TRBJ2-5, with TRBD2 identical over 8 bases. The V gene end was trimmed by 0 bases and the J gene end by 5 bases; junction bases not matched to a gene: 12. CDR1 SGHRS and CDR2 YFSETQ come from the germline V gene. The CDR3 is made up of 17 amino acids. The CDR3 is CASSLGSGATLGETQYF. CDR3 in DNA: TGCGCCAGCAGCTTGGGTAGCGGGGCCACCTTGGGGGAGACCCAGTACTTC.

The chain recombines TRBV6-1 with TRBJ1-1; TRBD1 matches 9 bases. V lost 6 bases, J lost 0 bases, and 5 bases stayed unmatched. This CDR3 comprises 15 residues. Germline values: CDR1 MNHNS, CDR2 SASEGT. CDR3 region: CASRARQGVNTEAFF. The CDR3 DNA is TGTGCCAGCAGGGCCCGACAGGGGGTGAACACTGAAGCTTTCTTT.

The chain has TRBV28 and TRBJ1-2; TRBD1 is a possible D gene (6 bases). V was trimmed by 5 bases and J by 2 bases, leaving 12 bases between them. CDR3 size: 14 residues. Looked up from germline, CDR1 is MDHEN and CDR2 is SYDVKM. CDR3 residues: CASSGGQKNYGYTF. Written as DNA, the CDR3 is TGTGCCAGCAGTGGCGGACAGAAGAACTATGGCTACACCTTC.

The chain uses TRBV28 and TRBJ2-2; possible D gene TRBD2, 6 bases. The CDR3 runs to 15 residues. Trimming removed 5 bases from V and 4 bases from J, with 14 bases in between. CDR1 is MDHEN and CDR2 is SYDVKM in the germline V gene. The CDR3 DNA sequence: TGTGCCAGCAGTACCCGCGGGGAGCGCACCGGGGAGCTGTTTTTT. It codes for CASSTRGERTGELFF.

The V and J genes are TRBV10-1 and TRBJ2-7, with 9 bases lining up with TRBD1. This CDR3 has 14 amino acids. Trimming at V came to 6 bases and at J to 2 bases, leaving 5 bases not matched to a gene. CDR1 and CDR2 from the germline V gene are WNHNN and SYGVQD (reference sequence). CDR3 nucleotides: TGCGCCAGCAGCCCCGGGACAGGGCCCTACGAGCAGTACTTC. Translation gives CASSPGTGPYEQYF.

J is TRBJ2-3 and V is TRBV28; tentatively, D is TRBD1 (6 bases). This CDR3 is built from 14 residues. Germline assignment: CDR1 MDHEN and CDR2 SYDVKM. Deletions cut 6 bases from V and 0 bases from J, with 10 bases between. The CDR3: CASRDRLSTDTQYF. CDR3 sequence (DNA): TGTGCCAGCAGAGACAGGCTTAGCACAGATACGCAGTATTTT.

The V and J genes are TRBV28 and TRBJ2-3, with 9 bases identical to TRBD1. With V trimmed by 8 bases and J by 3 bases, 6 bases remained unmatched. The CDR3 runs 14 residues. CDR1 is MDHEN and CDR2 is SYDVKM in the germline V gene. DNA for the CDR3: TGTGCCAGCCTACCGGGACAGGGTACAGATACGCAGTATTTT. It is translated as CASLPGQGTDTQYF.

Comments on this clone: The sample has other DNA sequences that encode this CDR3 too. The chain has TRBV5-1 and TRBJ2-1, with D unresolved. CDR3 size: 16 residues. The V and J ends lost 0 bases and 0 bases respectively, with 10 bases between them. Germline assignment: CDR1 SGHRS and CDR2 YFSETQ. CDR3 sequence (DNA): TGCGCCAGCAGCTTGGTGGCAGGAAGCTCCTACAATGAGCAGTTCTTC. It codes for CASSLVAGSSYNEQFF.

The chain is built from TRBV4-3 and TRBJ2-2; 8 bases are a match to TRBD1. Germline CDR1 and CDR2: LGHNA and YSLEER. The CDR3 totals 14 residues. With V trimmed by 4 bases and J by 5 bases, 3 bases remained unmatched. Here the CDR3 reads CASSPRQGTGELFF. CDR3 nucleotide sequence: TGCGCCAGCAGCCCTAGACAGGGGACCGGGGAGCTGTTTTTT.